The 4 T cell receptor beta chains in this list originate from one sample, sequenced in a study of beta chain features in type 1 diabetes. Every bit of the isolated RNA underwent reverse transcription, so sequencing read expressed TCRB transcripts. Profiled with immunoSEQ multiplex PCR; TCRdb holds only in-frame clones, not every one. Among fewer than 250,000 clones, around 65% were seen once, and the ten largest hold 0.053%. The sequenced sample consisted of naive CD4+ T cells from blood. The receptor set was obtained from a man aged 30 to 39 in good health.

The J gene is TRBJ1-3, the V gene TRBV29-1; D perhaps matches TRBD1 (6 bases). The germline V and J ends were trimmed by 1 base and 7 bases, with 8 bases remaining between them. Looked up from germline, CDR1 is SQVTM and CDR2 is ANQGSEA. The CDR3 totals 12 residues. The CDR3 protein is CSVEGQGNTIYF. The CDR3 bases are TGCAGCGTTGAAGGTCAGGGGAACACCATATATTTT.

V usage is TRBV20-1 and J usage is TRBJ1-1; D not resolved. The germline V gene encodes CDR1 DFQATT and CDR2 SNEGSKA (reference sequence). The CDR3 runs to 11 residues. With 5 bases removed from V and 5 bases from J, the gap between germline ends came to 9 bases. The CDR3 spells CSAPDNTEAFF. The CDR3 region has the DNA TGCAGTGCTCCAGACAATACTGAAGCTTTCTTT.

This clone turned up a few times. The V gene is TRBV4-3, the J gene TRBJ2-3; 7 bases match TRBD2. This CDR3 region has 18 residues. With 0 bases clipped from V and 3 bases from J, the junction kept 12 bases outside the gene matches. Germline values: CDR1 LGHNA, CDR2 YSLEER. Here the CDR3 reads CASSQDIAASGRTDTQYF. The CDR3 nucleotides read TGCGCCAGCAGCCAAGATATAGCGGCTAGCGGAAGAACAGATACGCAGTATTTT.

The sample holds one count of this clone. The CDR3 sequence is CASSQVQLNTEAFF. CDR3 sequence (DNA): TGCGCCAGCAGCCAAGTACAGCTGAACACTGAAGCTTTCTTT. The J gene is TRBJ1-1, the V gene TRBV4-1; D is undetermined. The CDR3 runs to 14 residues. Germline assignment: CDR1 MGHRA and CDR2 YSYEKL. Trimming took 1 base from V and 0 from J, leaving 6 bases between them.